This T cell receptor (beta chain) emerged from a study of blood T cell repertoires in COVID-19. Sequencing was performed with immunoSEQ multiplex PCR; in TCRdb, only in-frame clones are kept and a portion is missing. This table has 150,000 to 200,000 clones, approximately 79% appearing once. The CDR3 spans 16 residues. V dropped 2 bases and J dropped 6; count of bases not matched to a gene: 12. Looked up from germline, CDR1 is KGHSH and CDR2 is LQKENI. The chain uses TRBV18 and TRBJ2-7; the match to TRBD2 covers 8 bases. Sequencing input: PBMCs or T cells enriched from blood (not recorded which). The receptor was derived from a woman aged 60-70 years with acute COVID-19. The CDR3 region is CASSPETGGLGGEQYV. The CDR3 nucleotides are TGTGCCAGCTCACCAGAGACGGGGGGGCTGGGAGGCGAGCAGTACGTC.